This record concerns one T cell receptor beta chain sequence. Its target is not known. The same CDR3 also results from other DNA sequences found in this sample. Trimming left V 1 base short and J 3 bases short, with 7 bases between. CDR1 and CDR2 (germline): SGHRS, YFSETQ. This CDR3 is built from 13 residues. Assay used: immunoSEQ multiplex PCR; TCRdb lists only in-frame clones, some missing. The sample records 150,000 to 250,000 clones, 90% to 95% being singletons. This sample is part of a study of T cell responses to AZD1222 COVID-19 vaccine. Notes on the study in general: Spike-specific TCR breadth and depth rose after two AZD1222 doses. Repertoire sampling was restricted to post-peak T cell response timepoints. There were mostly white British donors and more females than males, and clonal diversity was possibly underestimated.

Material: peripheral blood, obtained 28 days after the second AZD1222 dose. The rearrangement links TRBV5-1 to TRBJ1-1; maybe TRBD1 (5 bases). The sequence came from an adult who received the AZD1222 COVID-19 vaccine. The CDR3 DNA is TGCGCCAGCAGCTTGAAAGGGGACACTGAAGCTTTCTTT. As protein: CASSLKGDTEAFF.